This TCR beta chain is from a study of cytomegalovirus exposure and HLA in healthy donors. General study results and limits: Likely technical artifact: a cluster of highly shared sequence variants. As confirmed in vitro, a few CMV-associated chains were specific for CMV antigens.

The trim removed 5 bases at V and 4 bases at J, leaving 7 bases unmatched. Germline V gene data show CDR1 as SQVTM and CDR2 as ANQGSEA. This CDR3 region has 13 residues. The PCR used 60 Vbeta and 13 Jbeta primers. Method: immunoSEQ multiplex PCR; TCRdb's copy keeps in-frame clones and lacks some. This table has over 200,000 clones, 82% appearing once. About this clone itself: The antigen is undetermined.

The V and J genes are TRBV29-1 and TRBJ1-1, with TRBD1 matching over 7 bases. The source of this sequence is a woman aged 40 to 50 in good health and CMV-seronegative. The specimen sequenced was PBMCs. CDR3 residues: CSVLRGRVTEAFF. In DNA form, the CDR3 reads TGCAGCGTTCTGAGGGGGCGAGTCACTGAAGCTTTCTTT. Variable domain in full (rest from reference TRBV29-1 and TRBJ1-1): SAVISQKPSRDICQRGTSLTIQCQVDSQVTMMFWYRQQPGQSLTLIATANQGSEATYESGFVIDKFPISRPNLTFSTLTVSNMSPEDSSIYLCSVLRGRVTEAFFGQGTRLTVV.